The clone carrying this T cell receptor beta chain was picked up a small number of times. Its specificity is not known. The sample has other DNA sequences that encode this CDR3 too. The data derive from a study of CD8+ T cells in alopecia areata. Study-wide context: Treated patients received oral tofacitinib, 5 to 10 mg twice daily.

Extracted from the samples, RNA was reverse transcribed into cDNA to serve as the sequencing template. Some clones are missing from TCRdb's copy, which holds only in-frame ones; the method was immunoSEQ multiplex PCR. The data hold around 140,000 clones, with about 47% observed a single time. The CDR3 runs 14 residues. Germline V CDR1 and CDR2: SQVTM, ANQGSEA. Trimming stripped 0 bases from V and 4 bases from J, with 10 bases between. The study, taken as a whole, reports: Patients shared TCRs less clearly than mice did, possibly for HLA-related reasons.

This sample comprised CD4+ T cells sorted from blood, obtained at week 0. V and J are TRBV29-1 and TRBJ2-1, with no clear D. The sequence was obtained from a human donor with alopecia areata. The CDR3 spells CSVEDPQDYNEQFF. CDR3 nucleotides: TGCAGCGTTGAAGATCCCCAGGATTACAATGAGCAGTTCTTC.